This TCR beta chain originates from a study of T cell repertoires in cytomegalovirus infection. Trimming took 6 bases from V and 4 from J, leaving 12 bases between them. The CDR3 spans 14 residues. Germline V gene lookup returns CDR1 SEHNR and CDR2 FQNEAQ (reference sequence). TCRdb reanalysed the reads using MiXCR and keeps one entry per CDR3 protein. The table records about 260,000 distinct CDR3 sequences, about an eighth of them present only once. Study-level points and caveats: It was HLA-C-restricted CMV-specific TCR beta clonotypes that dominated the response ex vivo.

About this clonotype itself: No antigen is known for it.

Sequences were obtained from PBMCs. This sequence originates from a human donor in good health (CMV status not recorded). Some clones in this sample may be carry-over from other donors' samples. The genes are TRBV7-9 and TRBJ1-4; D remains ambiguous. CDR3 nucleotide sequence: TGTGCCAGCAGGAATGGGAACGGTAATGAAAAACTGTTTTTT. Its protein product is CASRNGNGNEKLFF.